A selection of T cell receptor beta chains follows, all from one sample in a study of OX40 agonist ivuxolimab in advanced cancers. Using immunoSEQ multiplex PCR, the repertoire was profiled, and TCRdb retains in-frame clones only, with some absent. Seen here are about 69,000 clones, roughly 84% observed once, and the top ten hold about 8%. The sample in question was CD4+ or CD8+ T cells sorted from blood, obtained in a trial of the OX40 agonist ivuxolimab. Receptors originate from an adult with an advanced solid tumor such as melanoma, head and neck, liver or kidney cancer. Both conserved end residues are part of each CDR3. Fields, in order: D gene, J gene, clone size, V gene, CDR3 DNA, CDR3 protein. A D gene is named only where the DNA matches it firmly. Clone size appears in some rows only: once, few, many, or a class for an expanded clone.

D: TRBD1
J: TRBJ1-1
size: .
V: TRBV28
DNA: TGTGCCAGCAGTTCGGACAGGGGGATATCGACTGAAGCTTTCTTT
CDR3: CASSSDRGISTEAFF

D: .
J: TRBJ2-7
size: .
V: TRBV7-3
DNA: TGTGCCAGCAGCTTAAATCCGGGACGGAAGCAGTACTTC
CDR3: CASSLNPGRKQYF

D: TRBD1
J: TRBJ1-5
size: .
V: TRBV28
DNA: TGTGCCAGCAGTCCCGACAGGGGGCCTCTACTCAATCAGCCCCAGCATTTT
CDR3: CASSPDRGPLLNQPQHF

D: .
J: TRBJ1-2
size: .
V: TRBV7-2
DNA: TGTGCCAGCAGCCCGGGACACCGAGCTAACTATGGCTACACCTTC
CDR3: CASSPGHRANYGYTF

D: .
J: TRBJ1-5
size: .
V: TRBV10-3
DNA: TGTGCCATCAGTGGCCAGGGTCAGCCCCAGCATTTT
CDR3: CAISGQGQPQHF

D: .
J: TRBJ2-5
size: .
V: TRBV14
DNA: TGTGCCAGCAGCCAAGCTGGGGTGGGGACCCAGTACTTC
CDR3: CASSQAGVGTQYF

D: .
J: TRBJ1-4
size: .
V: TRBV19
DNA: TGTGCCAGTAGTATAAGGGACGGAGCTAATGAAAAACTGTTTTTT
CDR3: CASSIRDGANEKLFF

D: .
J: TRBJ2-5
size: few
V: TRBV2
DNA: TGTGCCAGCAGGGGACGCCTTCAAGAGACCCAGTACTTC
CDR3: CASRGRLQETQYF

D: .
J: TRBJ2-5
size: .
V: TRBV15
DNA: TGTGCCACCAGCAGAGATTCTGCCAGAGGAGAGACCCAGTACTTC
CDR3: CATSRDSARGETQYF

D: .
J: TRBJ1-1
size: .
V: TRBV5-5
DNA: TGTGCCAGCAGCTTGCAGGGGTTAGGAACTGAAGCTTTCTTT
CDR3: CASSLQGLGTEAFF

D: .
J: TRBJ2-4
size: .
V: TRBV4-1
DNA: TGCGCCAGCAGCCCTTCCGTCGTAGCATCCCCGGGCATTCAGTACTTC
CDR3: CASSPSVVASPGIQYF

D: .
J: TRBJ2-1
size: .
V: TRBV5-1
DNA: TGCGCCAGCAGCTTGGCCCAGTGGGGTGAGCAGTTCTTC
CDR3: CASSLAQWGEQFF

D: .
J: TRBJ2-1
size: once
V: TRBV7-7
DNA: TGTGCTAGCAGCCGGAATACCTACAATGAGCAGTTCTTC
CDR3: CASSRNTYNEQFF

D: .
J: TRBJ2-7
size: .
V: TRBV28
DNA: TGTGCCAGCAGTTTATCGGGGATAGGCTACGAGCAGTACTTC
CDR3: CASSLSGIGYEQYF

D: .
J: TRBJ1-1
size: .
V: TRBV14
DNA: TGTGCCAGCAGCCAGGTGACAGGCTATAAGAACACTGAAGCTTTCTTT
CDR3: CASSQVTGYKNTEAFF